This TCR beta chain derives from a study of sequential checkpoint blockade in melanoma (dated by TCRdb to 2018 to 2020). With regard to the full study: Using 1:1 randomization, the trial assigned patients either to first-line nivolumab followed by ipilimumab (arm A) or to ipilimumab followed by nivolumab (arm B). Maintenance nivolumab came after each of the two trial sequences.

What the authors observed across the whole study: Validation of the response-prediction model combining TCR metrics and mutation burden is needed in larger, independent patient cohorts.

The treatment or condition label, as the study defines it: randomized to nivolumab then ipilimumab (arm A) or the reverse (arm B). None of the patients in the trial had previously been given DNA-damaging chemotherapy. On a FACS Aria II flow cytometer, live CD3+CD8+ cells that were negative for CD19 and CD56 were sorted from thawed PBMCs. CheckMate 064, a randomized, open-label phase II trial of sequential checkpoint blockade, was the source of the samples, all of which came from patients with melanoma. Leukapheresis was used to collect peripheral blood mononuclear cells, which were then purified with Ficoll-Paque and frozen in human serum with 10% DMSO. Right after sorting, the blood CD3+CD8+ cells were verified to be >98% pure, and DNA extraction followed. Notes on this clone: Which antigen it targets is not known. No much larger clonotype is one base removed from it; base qualities were not supplied.

Unmatched junction bases come to 8, with V trimmed by 5 bases and J by 0 bases. The germline V gene specifies SGHTA as CDR1 and FQGNSA as CDR2. Its CDR3 holds 16 amino acids, cysteine through phenylalanine. Left in the record is the CDR3 DNA by itself, 48 bases read in frame from the first base. TCRbeta CDR3 regions were immunosequenced from genomic DNA with the immunoSEQ Assay. Genomic DNA was amplified by bias-controlled multiplex PCR before high-throughput sequencing. Under the source paper's analysis protocol: To quantify the absolute abundance of each unique TCRbeta CDR3 region, the sequences were collapsed and filtered. Clonality, defined as 1 minus Pielou's evenness, was calculated using productive rearrangements only. A previously published method was used to identify clones whose frequencies were significantly greater in on-treatment samples than in baseline samples. TCRdb stores this immuneACCESS table with in-frame sequences only. Part of the clones is absent; in the studies checked, under half of the shortfall reflects unresolved V genes, and no reason is known for the rest. D and trimming were read from the DNA, whereas the V and J calls and clone size are those reported in that table. The sample table holds about 40,000 clones, of which roughly 88% were seen once. The leading ten clones occupy approximately 12% of the sample.

The specimen comprised CD8+ T cells sorted from blood (inferred from file names), sampled from a patient given nivolumab and ipilimumab in sequence. The V and J genes are TRBV7-2 and TRBJ2-3, and 7 junctional nucleotides match TRBD2. The sequence was obtained from a human donor with melanoma. The CDR3 is CASSPSFSGSTDTQYF. Read as DNA, the sequence is TGTGCCAGCAGCCCCTCGTTTAGCGGGAGCACAGATACGCAGTATTTT.